The 23 T cell receptor beta chains below come from one sample, sequenced in a study of early T cells in non-severe SARS-CoV-2 infection (dated by TCRdb to the early 2020s). The library was built by means of 5' RACE. Sequencing took place on a NextSeq 500. The public reads were run again by TCRdb, first through fastp at Q25 and then through MiXCR, and only productive beta chains were kept. All rows with the same CDR3 protein become a single entry with the most common DNA and genes. A total of about 36,000 distinct CDR3 sequences appear in this sample, over 8.5% of them only once. The ten largest make up more than 10% of the sample. The sample consisted of whole blood. Every receptor here comes from an adult who was a healthcare worker with PCR-confirmed SARS-CoV-2 infection or an uninfected control (not recorded which).

The V gene is TRBV6-1, the J gene TRBJ2-2; 8 bases match TRBD2. The CDR3 loop spans 15 amino acids. J gave up 5 bases and V 0 bases, and 2 bases lay outside the gene matches. Germline assignment: CDR1 MNHNS and CDR2 SASEGT. The CDR3 nucleotides are TGTGCCAGCAGTGAAGCCAGCGGGGGTACCGGGGAGCTGTTTTTT. It yields the protein CASSEASGGTGELFF.

This clonotype turned up a few times. The chain combines TRBV3-1 with TRBJ1-2; 11 bases are shared with TRBD1. The germline gives CDR1 LGHDT, CDR2 YNNKEL (reference sequence). The junction had 3 bases not matched to a gene; V was cut back by 4 bases and J by 8 bases. The length of the CDR3 is 13 residues. The CDR3 DNA follows: TGTGCCAGCAGCCCAGGACAGGGGGCAGGCTACACCTTC. Protein sequence: CASSPGQGAGYTF.

This clonotype was recorded many times. The chain is built from TRBV7-8 and TRBJ2-2; the match to TRBD2 covers 7 bases. Germline V gene data show CDR1 as SGHVS and CDR2 as FQNEAQ. V lost 7 bases, J lost 4 bases, and 12 bases stayed unmatched. The CDR3 is made up of 16 amino acids. The DNA for the CDR3 is TGTGCCAGCACCTTTTTGCGCCCGGGGGGCACCGGGGAGCTGTTTTTT. Its protein is CASTFLRPGGTGELFF.

This clonotype was counted many times. The chain combines TRBV12-3 or TRBV12-4 with TRBJ1-1, with TRBD1 as a possible D gene (6 bases). The CDR3 contains 14 residues. Trimming cost V 6 bases and J 0 bases, with 11 bases left between them. The DNA of the CDR3 is TGTGCCAGCAGCTGGGGGGGCCTGAACACTGAAGCTTTCTTT. It codes for CASSWGGLNTEAFF.

This clonotype appeared a few times. The chain couples TRBV28 to TRBJ2-3; D remains ambiguous. The germline CDR1 and CDR2 sequences are MDHEN and SYDVKM. The CDR3 contains 13 residues. V was trimmed by 10 bases and J by 0 bases, leaving 11 bases between them. In DNA, the CDR3 is TGTGCCACCTATGGTTTTAGCACAGATACGCAGTATTTT. Residues: CATYGFSTDTQYF. Full variable domain (rest looked up from reference TRBV28 and TRBJ2-3): DVKVTQSSRYLVKRTGEKVFLECVQDMDHENMFWYRQDPGLGLRLIYFSYDVKMKEKGDIPEGYSVSREKKERFSLILESASTNQTSMYLCATYGFSTDTQYFGPGTRLTVL.

This clonotype was seen at least ten times. This rearrangement joins TRBV14 to TRBJ2-5; TRBD1 matches 9 bases. Per the germline V gene, CDR1 is SGHDN and CDR2 is FVKESK. The junction had 9 bases not matched to a gene; V was cut back by 3 bases and J by 4 bases. There are 16 residues in the CDR3. CDR3 sequence (DNA): TGTGCCAGCAGCCATTGGGGACAGGGATTAATAGAGACCCAGTACTTC. Amino acid sequence: CASSHWGQGLIETQYF.

The table lists this clonotype with a few counts. The chain recombines TRBV12-5 with TRBJ2-3; D is possibly TRBD2 (5 bases). V lost 6 bases, J lost 0 bases, and 10 bases lay in between. The CDR3 is made up of 14 amino acids. Germline V CDR1 and CDR2: LGHNT, FRNRAP. The DNA for the CDR3 is TGTGCTAGTGGCCTGGGAGTGAGCACAGATACGCAGTATTTT. It codes for CASGLGVSTDTQYF.

This clonotype has only a few counts. The chain recombines TRBV11-2 with TRBJ1-6, with TRBD1 identical over 9 bases. Trimming took 0 bases from V and 7 from J; bases not matched to a gene: 4. This CDR3 is 16 amino acids long. CDR1 is SGHAT and CDR2 is FQNNGV in the germline V gene. The CDR3: CASSLEQGARNSPLHF. The CDR3 bases are TGTGCCAGCAGCTTAGAACAGGGGGCGAGGAATTCACCCCTCCACTTT.

The chain joins TRBV7-2 to TRBJ2-3; D remains ambiguous. The CDR3 extends over 15 amino acids. Germline values: CDR1 SGHTA, CDR2 FQGNSA. V lost 1 base to trimming and J lost 2 bases, with 10 bases between them. CDR3 amino acids: CASSLGGRDTDTQYF. For the CDR3, the DNA is TGTGCCAGCAGCTTAGGTGGGCGAGACACAGATACGCAGTATTTT.

This chain links TRBV29-1 with TRBJ2-2; 10 nucleotides match TRBD1. V lost 7 bases, J lost 2 bases, and 4 bases stayed unmatched. Germline CDR1 and CDR2: SQVTM and ANQGSEA. The CDR3 sequence is 14 residues long. CDR3 amino acids: CSGQGASNTGELFF. The CDR3 bases are TGCAGCGGACAGGGGGCGTCTAACACCGGGGAGCTGTTTTTT.

This clonotype was counted ten times or more. The genes are TRBV10-3 and TRBJ2-3; a weak D match, TRBD1 (6 bases). The germline V gene encodes CDR1 ENHRY and CDR2 SYGVKD. Deletions cut 8 bases from V and 3 bases from J, with 6 bases between. The CDR3 has 11 residues. CDR3 DNA sequence: TGTGCCATCGGACAGACAGATACGCAGTATTTT. Translated, it gives CAIGQTDTQYF.

The chain is built from TRBV7-3 and TRBJ1-6; D is unclear. V lost 1 base and J lost 7, with 11 bases in between. The germline V gene encodes CDR1 SGHTA and CDR2 FQGTGA. The CDR3 runs to 15 residues. CDR3 nucleotides: TGTGCCAGCAGCTTAATTGGGGTTGGGAATTCACCCCTCCACTTT. This sequence encodes CASSLIGVGNSPLHF.

This chain links TRBV13 with TRBJ2-6, with D unclear. V was trimmed by 6 bases and J by 0 bases, leaving 12 bases between them. Per the germline V gene, CDR1 is PRHDT and CDR2 is FYEKMQ (reference sequence). This CDR3 spans 16 amino acids. This CDR3 reads CASSYRSRSGANVLTF. The CDR3 DNA reads as TGTGCCAGCAGTTATAGGAGTCGCTCTGGGGCCAACGTCCTGACTTTC.

The table lists this clonotype with many counts. This chain connects TRBV29-1 to TRBJ2-7, with a tentative D call TRBD1 (6 bases). Germline values: CDR1 SQVTM, CDR2 ANQGSEA. This CDR3 has 13 residues. The ends were cut back, 2 bases at V and 2 bases at J, with 10 bases in the middle. CDR3: CSVEKQGTYEQYF. The CDR3 DNA follows: TGCAGCGTTGAAAAGCAGGGGACCTACGAGCAGTACTTC.

This clonotype was found many times. The V call is TRBV11-2, the J call TRBJ2-2; D not certain. CDR3 size: 15 residues. Germline V lookup: CDR1 SGHAT, CDR2 FQNNGV. Trimming removed 3 bases from V and 0 bases from J, with 8 bases in between. CDR3 protein: CASSFHWTNTGELFF. The CDR3 coding sequence is TGTGCCAGCAGCTTCCACTGGACGAACACCGGGGAGCTGTTTTTT.

This clonotype was recorded many times. This chain links TRBV29-1 with TRBJ2-7, with D perhaps TRBD1 or TRBD2 (5 bases each). This CDR3 has 12 amino acids. The V gene's germline CDR1 is SQVTM and CDR2 ANQGSEA. Trimming left V 7 bases short and J 2 bases short, with 12 bases between. The chain's CDR3 is CSAMGRTYEQYF. The CDR3 nucleotides read TGCAGCGCCATGGGACGGACCTACGAGCAGTACTTC.

Ten or more counts support this clonotype. The V and J genes are TRBV7-2 and TRBJ2-7; D is unclear. Trimming removed 1 base from V and 2 bases from J, with 15 bases in between. Germline V gene sequence: CDR1 SGHTA, CDR2 FQGNSA. The CDR3 runs to 16 residues. CDR3 in DNA: TGTGCCAGCAGCTTAGTATCTGGTTCCGGCCCCTACGAGCAGTACTTC. Protein product: CASSLVSGSGPYEQYF.

This clonotype came up many times. This chain connects TRBV20-1 to TRBJ1-2; tentatively, D is TRBD1 (6 bases). CDR3 length equals 15 residues. V was shortened by 6 bases and J by 5 bases, with 22 bases between the two germline ends. Germline lookup yields CDR1 DFQATT and CDR2 SNEGSKA (reference sequence). CDR3 amino acids: CSAADRQAAIYGYTF. DNA for the CDR3: TGCAGTGCAGCAGATAGACAGGCCGCCATATATGGCTACACCTTC.

Only a few counts were recorded for this clonotype. CDR3 sequence: CASSYSFRDKAFF. CDR3 in DNA: TGTGCCAGCAGTTACTCGTTCCGGGACAAAGCTTTCTTT. The chain links TRBV6-5 to TRBJ1-1; possible D gene TRBD1, 6 bases. Trimming took off 0 bases at V and 9 bases at J, with 11 bases between the two ends. This CDR3 has 13 residues. Germline values: CDR1 MNHEY, CDR2 SVGAGI.

This clonotype was recorded many times. This rearrangement joins TRBV7-2 to TRBJ2-5; D may be TRBD1 (5 bases). Deletions cut 5 bases from V and 4 bases from J, with 11 bases between. This CDR3 spans 13 amino acids. Germline-derived CDR1 and CDR2 are SGHTA and FQGNSA. The CDR3 spells CASSPFQGETQYF. In DNA form, the CDR3 reads TGTGCCAGCAGCCCCTTCCAGGGAGAGACCCAGTACTTC.

This clonotype was recorded many times. The J gene is TRBJ2-5, the V gene TRBV29-1, with D perhaps matching TRBD2 (7 bases). CDR3 length: 13 residues. V was pared by 6 bases and J by 7 bases, with 18 bases between. The germline V gene has CDR1 SQVTM and CDR2 ANQGSEA. The CDR3 region has the DNA TGCAGCGTCGACCCTTTAGGGGGGGGGACCCAGTACTTC. Its protein product is CSVDPLGGGTQYF.

This clonotype was detected many times. This chain links TRBV11-2 with TRBJ1-3, with D perhaps matching TRBD1 (6 bases). This CDR3 is 16 amino acids long. Germline loops: CDR1 SGHAT, CDR2 FQNNGV. The V end was cut by 5 bases, the J end by 0 bases, with 14 bases between. The CDR3 reads CASSIRGPISGNTIYF. The CDR3 coding sequence is TGTGCCAGCAGCATCAGGGGACCGATCTCTGGAAACACCATATATTTT. Filled out from reference TRBV11-2 and TRBJ1-3, the complete variable domain reads EAGVAQSPRYKIIEKRQSVAFWCNPISGHATLYWYQQILGQGPKLLIQFQNNGVVDDSQLPKDRFSAERLKGVDSTLKIQPAKLEDSAVYLCASSIRGPISGNTIYFGEGSWLTVV.

J is TRBJ1-6 and V is TRBV28, with a weak D call TRBD1 (5 bases). The V gene lost 6 bases and the J gene lost 9 bases, with 9 bases spanning the gap. The V gene's germline CDR1 is MDHEN and CDR2 SYDVKM. This CDR3 region has 12 residues. CDR3: CASRLGGSPLHF. The CDR3 bases are TGTGCCAGCAGGCTCGGGGGTTCACCCCTCCACTTT.